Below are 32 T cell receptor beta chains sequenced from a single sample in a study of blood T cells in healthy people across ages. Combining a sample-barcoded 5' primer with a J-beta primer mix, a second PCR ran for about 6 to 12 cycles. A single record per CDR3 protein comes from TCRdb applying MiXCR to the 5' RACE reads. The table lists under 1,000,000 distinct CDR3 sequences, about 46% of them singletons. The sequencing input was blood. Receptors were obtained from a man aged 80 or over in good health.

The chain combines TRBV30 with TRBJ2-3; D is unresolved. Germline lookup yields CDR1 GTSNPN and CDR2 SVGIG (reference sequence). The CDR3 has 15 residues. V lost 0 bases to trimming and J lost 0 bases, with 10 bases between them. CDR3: CAWSVLGLSTDTQYF. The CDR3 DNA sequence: TGTGCCTGGAGTGTACTCGGGTTGAGCACAGATACGCAGTATTTT.

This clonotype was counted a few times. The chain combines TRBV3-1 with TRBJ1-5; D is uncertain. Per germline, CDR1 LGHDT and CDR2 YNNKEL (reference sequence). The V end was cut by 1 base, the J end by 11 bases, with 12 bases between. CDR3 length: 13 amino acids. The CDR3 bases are TGTGCCAGCAGCCAAGTCCGAGGGAGTGCCCAGCATTTT. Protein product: CASSQVRGSAQHF.

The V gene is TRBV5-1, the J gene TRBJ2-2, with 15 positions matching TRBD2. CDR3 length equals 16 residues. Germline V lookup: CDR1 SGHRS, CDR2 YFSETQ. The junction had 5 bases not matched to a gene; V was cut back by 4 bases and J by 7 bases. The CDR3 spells CASSRTSGRADGELFF. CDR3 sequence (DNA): TGCGCCAGCAGCCGGACTAGCGGGAGGGCCGACGGGGAGCTGTTTTTT. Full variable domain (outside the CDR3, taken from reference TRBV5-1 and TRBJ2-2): KAGVTQTPRYLIKTRGQQVTLSCSPISGHRSVSWYQQTPGQGLQFLFEYFSETQRNKGNFPGRFSGRQFSNSRSEMNVSTLELGDSALYLCASSRTSGRADGELFFGEGSRLTVL.

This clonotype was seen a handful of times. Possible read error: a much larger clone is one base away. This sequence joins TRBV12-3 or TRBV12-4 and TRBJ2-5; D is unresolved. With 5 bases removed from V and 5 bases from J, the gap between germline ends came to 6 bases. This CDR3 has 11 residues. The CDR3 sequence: CASSISETQYF. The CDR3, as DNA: TGTGCCAGCAGTATTTCGGAGACCCAGTACTTC.

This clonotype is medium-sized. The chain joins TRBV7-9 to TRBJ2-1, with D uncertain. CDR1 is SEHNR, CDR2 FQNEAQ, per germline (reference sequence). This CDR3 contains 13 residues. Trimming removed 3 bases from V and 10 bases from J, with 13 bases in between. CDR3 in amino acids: CASSFVEEREQFF. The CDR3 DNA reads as TGTGCCAGCAGCTTCGTCGAGGAGCGAGAGCAGTTCTTC.

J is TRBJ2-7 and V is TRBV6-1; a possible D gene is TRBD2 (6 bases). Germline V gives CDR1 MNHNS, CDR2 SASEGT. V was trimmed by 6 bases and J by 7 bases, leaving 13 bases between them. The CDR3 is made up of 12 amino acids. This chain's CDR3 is CASRIAAHEQYF. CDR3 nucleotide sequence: TGTGCCAGCAGAATAGCGGCCCATGAGCAGTACTTC.

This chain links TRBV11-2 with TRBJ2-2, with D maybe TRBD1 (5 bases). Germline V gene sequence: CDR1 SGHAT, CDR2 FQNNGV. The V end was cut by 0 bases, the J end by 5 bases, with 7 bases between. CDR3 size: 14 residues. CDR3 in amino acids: CASSLDPGTGELFF. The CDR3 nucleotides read TGTGCCAGCAGCTTAGATCCAGGGACCGGGGAGCTGTTTTTT. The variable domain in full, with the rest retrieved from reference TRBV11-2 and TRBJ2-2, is EAGVAQSPRYKIIEKRQSVAFWCNPISGHATLYWYQQILGQGPKLLIQFQNNGVVDDSQLPKDRFSAERLKGVDSTLKIQPAKLEDSAVYLCASSLDPGTGELFFGEGSRLTVL.

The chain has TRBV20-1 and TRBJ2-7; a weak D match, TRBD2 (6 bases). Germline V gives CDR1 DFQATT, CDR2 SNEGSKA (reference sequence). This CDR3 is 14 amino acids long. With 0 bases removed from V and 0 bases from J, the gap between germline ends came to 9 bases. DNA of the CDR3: TGCAGTGCTAGAGATATGGGGGGCTCCTACGAGCAGTACTTC. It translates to CSARDMGGSYEQYF.

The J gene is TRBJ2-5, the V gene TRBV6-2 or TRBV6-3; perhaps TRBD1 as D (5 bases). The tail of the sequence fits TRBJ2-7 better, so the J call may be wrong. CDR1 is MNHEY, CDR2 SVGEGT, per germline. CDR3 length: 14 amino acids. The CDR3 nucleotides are TGTGCCAGCAAGGTTGGGCAGGGAAACTACGAGCAGTACTTC. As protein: CASKVGQGNYEQYF.

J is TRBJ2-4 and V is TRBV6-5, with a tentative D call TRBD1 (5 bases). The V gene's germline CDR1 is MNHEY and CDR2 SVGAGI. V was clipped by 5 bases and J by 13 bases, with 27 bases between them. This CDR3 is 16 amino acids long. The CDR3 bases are TGTGCCAGCAGTCTAGGGGCTACAGTGACCTTAGAAGAGCAGTACTTC. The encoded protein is CASSLGATVTLEEQYF.

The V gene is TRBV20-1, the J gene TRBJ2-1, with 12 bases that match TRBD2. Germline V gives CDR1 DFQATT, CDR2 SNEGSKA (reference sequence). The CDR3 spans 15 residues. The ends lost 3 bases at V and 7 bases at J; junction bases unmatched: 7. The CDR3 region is CSARSSGGAVNEQFF. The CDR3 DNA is TGCAGTGCTAGGTCTAGCGGGGGGGCAGTTAATGAGCAGTTCTTC.

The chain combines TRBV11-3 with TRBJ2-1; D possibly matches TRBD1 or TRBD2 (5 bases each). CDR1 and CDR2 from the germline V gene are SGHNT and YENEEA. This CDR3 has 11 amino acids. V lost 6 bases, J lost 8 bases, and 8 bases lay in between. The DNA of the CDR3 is TGTGCCAGCAGACTAGGGGATGAGCAGTTCTTC. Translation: CASRLGDEQFF.

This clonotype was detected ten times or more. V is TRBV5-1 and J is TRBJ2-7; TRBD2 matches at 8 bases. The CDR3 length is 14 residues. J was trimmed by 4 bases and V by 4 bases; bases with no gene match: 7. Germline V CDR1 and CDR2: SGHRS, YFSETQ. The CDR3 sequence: CASSLKAGAYEQYF. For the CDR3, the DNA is TGCGCCAGCAGCCTGAAAGCGGGAGCGTACGAGCAGTACTTC.

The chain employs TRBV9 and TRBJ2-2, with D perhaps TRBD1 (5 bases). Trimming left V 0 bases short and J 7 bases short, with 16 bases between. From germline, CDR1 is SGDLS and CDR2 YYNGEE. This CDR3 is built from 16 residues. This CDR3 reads CASSVVAAGKGGELFF. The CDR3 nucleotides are TGTGCCAGCAGCGTAGTAGCAGCAGGGAAAGGCGGGGAGCTGTTTTTT.

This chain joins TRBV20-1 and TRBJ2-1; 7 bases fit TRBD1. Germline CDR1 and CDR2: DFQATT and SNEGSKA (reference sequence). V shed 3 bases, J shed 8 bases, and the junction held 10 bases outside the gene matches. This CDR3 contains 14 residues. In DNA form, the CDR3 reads TGCAGTGCTAGGAGCCGGGACAGCCTATATGAGCAGTTCTTC. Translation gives CSARSRDSLYEQFF.

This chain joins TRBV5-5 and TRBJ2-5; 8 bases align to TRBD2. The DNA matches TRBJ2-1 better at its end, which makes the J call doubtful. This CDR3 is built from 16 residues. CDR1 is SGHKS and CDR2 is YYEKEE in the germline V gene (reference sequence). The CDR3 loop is CASSRLARGVQETQFF. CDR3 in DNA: TGTGCCAGCAGCCGACTAGCGAGGGGGGTCCAAGAGACCCAGTTCTTC.

The CDR3 spells CASSQTGSYDYGYTF. In nucleotides, the CDR3 is TGCGCCAGCAGCCAGACAGGGAGCTATGACTATGGCTACACCTTC. The chain uses TRBV5-1 and TRBJ1-2, with TRBD1 matching over 7 bases. The length of the CDR3 is 15 residues. The J segment lost 3 bases and the V segment lost 4 bases, leaving 9 bases of the junction unmatched. Per the germline V gene, CDR1 is SGHRS and CDR2 is YFSETQ.

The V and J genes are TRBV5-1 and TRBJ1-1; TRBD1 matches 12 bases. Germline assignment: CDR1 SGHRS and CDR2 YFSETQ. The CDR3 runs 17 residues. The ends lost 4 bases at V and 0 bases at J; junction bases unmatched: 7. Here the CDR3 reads CASSAGTGGRMNTEAFF. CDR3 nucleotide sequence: TGCGCCAGCAGCGCCGGGACAGGGGGCCGTATGAACACTGAAGCTTTCTTT.

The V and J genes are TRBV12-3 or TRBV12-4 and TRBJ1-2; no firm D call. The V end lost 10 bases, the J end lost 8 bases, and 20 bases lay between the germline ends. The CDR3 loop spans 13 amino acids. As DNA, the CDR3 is TGTGCCACCCAGATTCAGGCGCCAATGGGCTACACCTTC. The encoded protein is CATQIQAPMGYTF.

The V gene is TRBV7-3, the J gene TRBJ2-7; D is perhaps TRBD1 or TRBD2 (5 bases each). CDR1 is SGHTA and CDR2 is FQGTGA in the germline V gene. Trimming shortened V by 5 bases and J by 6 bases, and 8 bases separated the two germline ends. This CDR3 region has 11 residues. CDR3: CASSGGPEQYF. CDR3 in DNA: TGTGCCAGCAGCGGGGGTCCCGAGCAGTACTTC.

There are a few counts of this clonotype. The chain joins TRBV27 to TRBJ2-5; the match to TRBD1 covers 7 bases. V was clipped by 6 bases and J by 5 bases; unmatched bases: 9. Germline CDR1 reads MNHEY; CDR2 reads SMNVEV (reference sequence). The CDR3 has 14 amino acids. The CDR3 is CASSKRGGGETQYF. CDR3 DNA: TGTGCCAGCAGCAAGAGAGGGGGCGGGGAGACCCAGTACTTC.

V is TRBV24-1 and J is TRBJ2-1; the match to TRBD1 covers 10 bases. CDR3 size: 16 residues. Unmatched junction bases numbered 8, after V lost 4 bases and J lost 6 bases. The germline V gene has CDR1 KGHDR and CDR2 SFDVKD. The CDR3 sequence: CATSDRGQGNLNEQFF. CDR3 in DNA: TGTGCCACCAGTGACCGGGGACAGGGGAACCTCAATGAGCAGTTCTTC.

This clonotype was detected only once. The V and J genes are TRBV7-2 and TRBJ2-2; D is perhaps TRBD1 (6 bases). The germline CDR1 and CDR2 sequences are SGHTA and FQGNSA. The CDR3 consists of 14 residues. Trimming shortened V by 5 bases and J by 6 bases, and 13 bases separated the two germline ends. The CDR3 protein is CASSILQGAGELFF. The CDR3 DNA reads TGTGCCAGCAGCATTCTACAGGGAGCCGGGGAGCTGTTTTTT.

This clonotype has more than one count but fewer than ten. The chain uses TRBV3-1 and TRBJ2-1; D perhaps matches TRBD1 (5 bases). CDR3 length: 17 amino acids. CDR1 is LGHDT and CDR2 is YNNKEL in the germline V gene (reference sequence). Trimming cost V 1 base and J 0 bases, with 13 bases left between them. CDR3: CASSQGMGRFSYNEQFF. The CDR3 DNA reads TGTGCCAGCAGCCAAGGCATGGGGCGGTTCTCCTACAATGAGCAGTTCTTC.

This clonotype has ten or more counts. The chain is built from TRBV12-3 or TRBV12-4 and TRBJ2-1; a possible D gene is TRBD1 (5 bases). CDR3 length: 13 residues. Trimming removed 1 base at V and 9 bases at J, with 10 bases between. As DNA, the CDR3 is TGTGCCAGCAGTTTAGTGGGGCGTGGTGAGCAGTTCTTC. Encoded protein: CASSLVGRGEQFF.

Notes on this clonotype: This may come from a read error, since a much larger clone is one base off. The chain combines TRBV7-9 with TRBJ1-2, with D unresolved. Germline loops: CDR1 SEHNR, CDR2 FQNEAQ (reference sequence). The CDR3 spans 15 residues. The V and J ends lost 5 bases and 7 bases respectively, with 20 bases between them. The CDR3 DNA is TGTGCCAGCAGCCCCCCGGGCCGCTCTTCCCCTGGCTACACCTTC. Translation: CASSPPGRSSPGYTF.

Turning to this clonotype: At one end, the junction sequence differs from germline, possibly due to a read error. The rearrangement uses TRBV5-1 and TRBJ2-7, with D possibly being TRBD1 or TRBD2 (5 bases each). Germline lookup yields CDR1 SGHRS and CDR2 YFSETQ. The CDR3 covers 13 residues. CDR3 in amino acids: CASSLRGPYEQYF. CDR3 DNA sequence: TGTGCCAGCAGTTTAAGGGGACCCTACGAGCAGTACTTC.

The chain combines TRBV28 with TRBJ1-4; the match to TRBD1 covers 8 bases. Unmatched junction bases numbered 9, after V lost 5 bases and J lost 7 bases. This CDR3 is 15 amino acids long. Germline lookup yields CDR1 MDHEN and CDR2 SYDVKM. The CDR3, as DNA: TGTGCCAGCAGTATTCAGGGGGCGGGTCCTGAAAAACTGTTTTTT. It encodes CASSIQGAGPEKLFF.

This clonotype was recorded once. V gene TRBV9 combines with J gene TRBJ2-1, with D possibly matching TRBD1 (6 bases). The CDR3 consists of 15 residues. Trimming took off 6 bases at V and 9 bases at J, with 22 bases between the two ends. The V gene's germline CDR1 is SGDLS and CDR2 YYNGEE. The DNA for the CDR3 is TGTGCCAGCAACGCCCGGGACACGCGTGGGGGTGAGCAGTTCTTC. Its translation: CASNARDTRGGEQFF.

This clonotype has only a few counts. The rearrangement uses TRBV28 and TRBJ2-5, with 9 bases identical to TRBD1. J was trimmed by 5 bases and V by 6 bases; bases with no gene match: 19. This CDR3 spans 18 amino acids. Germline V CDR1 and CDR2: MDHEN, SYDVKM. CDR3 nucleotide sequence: TGTGCCAGCAGCCCCGGGACAGGGTTTGGCCCGGACGAGGAGACCCAGTACTTC. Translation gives CASSPGTGFGPDEETQYF.

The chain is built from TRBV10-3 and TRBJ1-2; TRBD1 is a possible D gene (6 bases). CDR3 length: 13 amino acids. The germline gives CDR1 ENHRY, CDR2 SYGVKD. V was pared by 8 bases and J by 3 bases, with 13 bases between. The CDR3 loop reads CAIGTPADYGYTF. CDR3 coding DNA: TGTGCCATCGGGACACCCGCTGACTATGGCTACACCTTC.

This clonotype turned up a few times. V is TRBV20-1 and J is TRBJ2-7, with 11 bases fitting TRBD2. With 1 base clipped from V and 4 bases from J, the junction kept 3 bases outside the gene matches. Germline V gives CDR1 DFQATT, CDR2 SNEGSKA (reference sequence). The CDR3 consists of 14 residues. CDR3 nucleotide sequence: TGCAGTGCTAGAGCCCCTAGCGGGAGGTACGAGCAGTACTTC. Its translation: CSARAPSGRYEQYF.